This T cell receptor beta chain derives from a study of blood T cell repertoires in COVID-19. Study at large: T cells, B-cell-depleted T cells, or PBMCs supplied cDNA or gDNA.

The junction had 11 bases not matched to a gene; V was cut back by 7 bases and J by 8 bases. The germline gives CDR1 LGHNT, CDR2 FRNRAP. This CDR3 has 14 residues. In the original analysis: For nucleated cells, counts were estimated from reference gene primer amplification. Profiling relied on immunoSEQ multiplex PCR, and the TCRdb table lists in-frame clones only, not all of them. V and J calls and clone size are as listed in that table; D and trimming were resolved from the DNA. The table has about 50,000 clones, about 86% seen once. The source material was peripheral blood. This receptor was obtained from a woman of 80 years or more with COVID-19, enrolled during active disease. V gene TRBV12-5 combines with J gene TRBJ2-1; 7 bases map to TRBD2. The chain's CDR3 is CASAASGGGDEQFF. CDR3 nucleotide sequence: TGTGCTAGTGCCGCTAGCGGAGGAGGGGATGAGCAGTTCTTC.